Sequencing of this T cell receptor (beta chain) was carried out in a study of identical twins. Study observations and caveats: Alpha sequences out of frame and shared by twins had excess low generation probability. Models came in too low on out-of-frame TCR alpha sharing in monozygotic twins.

V was shortened by 4 bases and J by 8 bases, with 20 bases between the two germline ends. The CDR3 is 15 residues long. Germline V gives CDR1 SGHRS, CDR2 YFSETQ. As to this clonotype: Antigen unknown. A much larger clone differs from this one at a single base, so this may be a read error.

TCRdb reprocessed the 5' RACE reads with MiXCR, giving one entry per CDR3 protein. The repertoire has fewer than 550,000 distinct CDR3 sequences, around 15% of them found once; the top ten carry 0.44%. These data were likewise used in another study, on yellow fever vaccine responses in identical twins. That source reports: Twins' vaccine T cell responses were reported to seem partly convergent and partly personalized.

The sequence came from a young woman in good health. The specimen was CD4+ T cells sorted from blood. The chain joins TRBV5-1 to TRBJ2-3; tentative D call: TRBD2 (6 bases). This CDR3 reads CASSPRTIHTGTQYF. As DNA, the CDR3 is TGCGCCAGCAGCCCACGGACTATCCACACGGGTACGCAGTATTTT.